The rows below give T cell receptor beta chains drawn from one sample of a study of blood T cell repertoires in COVID-19. Here immunoSEQ multiplex PCR was the method, and the copy in TCRdb shows in-frame clones only, minus some. The data show approximately 270,000 clones, with under 90% seen just once and roughly 2.1% held by the top ten. The specimen was peripheral blood. These receptors originate from a man aged 45-60 years with acute or convalescent COVID-19. CDR3s include the opening cysteine and the closing phenylalanine or tryptophan. Fields, in order: V gene, J gene, D gene, CDR3 length, clone size, CDR3 protein, CDR3 DNA. The D gene is left open where the match is weak. Not every row has a clone size; where given, it reads once, few, many or a size class.

TRBV27,TRBJ2-1,NA,14,NA,CASSLDLVYNEQFF,TGTGCCAGCAGTTTAGACTTGGTGTACAATGAGCAGTTCTTC
TRBV28,TRBJ1-6,NA,13,NA,CANSGGANSPLHF,TGTGCCAACTCGGGAGGGGCTAATTCACCCCTCCACTTT
TRBV12-5,TRBJ1-1,NA,13,NA,CASGWGRDTEAFF,TGTGCTAGTGGCTGGGGGAGGGACACTGAAGCTTTCTTT
TRBV29-1,TRBJ1-1,NA,14,NA,CSVVRTAMNTEAFF,TGCAGCGTTGTTCGGACAGCCATGAACACTGAAGCTTTCTTT
TRBV20-1,TRBJ1-1,NA,12,NA,CSASLGGREAFF,TGCAGTGCTAGTCTAGGGGGAAGAGAAGCTTTCTTT
TRBV13,TRBJ1-3,NA,13,NA,CASSLGYGNTIYF,TGTGCCAGCAGCTTAGGCTATGGAAACACCATATATTTT
TRBV29-1,TRBJ1-2,NA,14,NA,CSVSPDSFNYGYTF,TGCAGCGTTTCGCCCGACAGCTTTAACTATGGCTACACCTTC
TRBV20-1,TRBJ2-7,NA,14,NA,CSASRSPDSGEQYF,TGCAGTGCTAGTCGTTCCCCGGACTCCGGGGAGCAGTACTTC
TRBV7-2,TRBJ1-1,NA,15,NA,CASSLLGAVHTEAFF,TGTGCCAGCAGCTTATTAGGGGCTGTACACACTGAAGCTTTCTTT
TRBV7-3,TRBJ2-3,TRBD2,16,NA,CASSLSLAGGLNTQYF,TGTGCCAGCAGCCTGTCACTAGCGGGGGGGCTGAATACGCAGTATTTT
TRBV5-4,TRBJ2-3,NA,16,NA,CASSLVAGSEEDTQYF,TGTGCCAGCAGCTTGGTCGCGGGGTCAGAGGAAGATACGCAGTATTTT
TRBV19,TRBJ1-1,NA,15,NA,CASSKWTVSNTEAFF,TGTGCCAGTAGTAAGTGGACAGTGTCGAACACTGAAGCTTTCTTT
TRBV13,TRBJ1-4,NA,13,NA,CASRVGGNEKLFF,TGTGCCAGCAGGGTCGGGGGTAATGAAAAACTGTTTTTT
TRBV5-4,TRBJ2-2,TRBD1,16,NA,CASSLAPGQGGGELFF,TGTGCCAGCAGCTTGGCCCCGGGACAGGGAGGAGGGGAGCTGTTTTTT
TRBV5-1,TRBJ2-1,NA,13,NA,CASSPGGLDEQFF,TGCGCCAGCAGCCCGGGGGGCCTCGATGAGCAGTTCTTC
TRBV7-6,TRBJ2-5,TRBD2,20,NA,CASTGTSGGPNPRYQETQYF,TGTGCCAGCACCGGGACTAGCGGGGGGCCAAATCCCCGGTACCAAGAGACCCAGTACTTC
TRBV29-1,TRBJ2-5,TRBD2,14,NA,CSVVGSGGAQTQYF,TGCAGCGTTGTCGGTAGCGGGGGGGCACAGACCCAGTACTTC
TRBV5-1,TRBJ2-3,TRBD1,15,NA,CASSLGQGYTDTQYF,TGCGCCAGCAGCTTGGGACAGGGATACACAGATACGCAGTATTTT
TRBV5-1,TRBJ1-6,TRBD1,16,NA,CASSLVGQGGNSPLHF,TGCGCCAGCAGCTTGGTTGGTCAGGGGGGAAATTCACCCCTCCACTTT
TRBV6-5,TRBJ1-1,NA,13,NA,CASSRTDNTEAFF,TGTGCCAGCAGTAGGACAGATAACACTGAAGCTTTCTTT
TRBV15,TRBJ2-3,TRBD1,19,NA,CATSRDGTGPAGPPDTQYF,TGTGCCACCAGCAGGGATGGGACAGGGCCAGCGGGGCCTCCAGATACGCAGTATTTT
TRBV19,TRBJ2-2,TRBD2,16,many,CASSRAGTSSTGELFF,TGTGCCAGTAGTAGGGCCGGGACTAGTAGCACCGGGGAGCTGTTTTTT
TRBV13,TRBJ2-3,TRBD2,13,many,CASITAGADTQYF,TGTGCCAGCATTACAGCGGGAGCAGATACGCAGTATTTT
TRBV5-1,TRBJ2-1,TRBD1,16,NA,CASSYTGQVTLNEQFF,TGCGCCAGCAGCTACACGGGACAGGTTACTCTCAATGAGCAGTTCTTC
TRBV13,TRBJ1-2,NA,16,few,CASSLRAGRFNYGYTF,TGTGCCAGCAGCTTACGGGCAGGGCGATTTAACTATGGCTACACCTTC
TRBV5-1,TRBJ2-2,NA,16,NA,CASSLDASGNTGELFF,TGCGCCAGCAGCTTGGACGCCAGTGGGAACACCGGGGAGCTGTTTTTT
TRBV5-1,TRBJ2-2,TRBD2,16,NA,CASSPVLAGGSGELFF,TGCGCCAGCAGCCCGGTCCTAGCGGGGGGTTCCGGGGAGCTGTTTTTT
TRBV11-2,TRBJ2-7,TRBD1,15,NA,CASSLRDRSSYEQYF,TGTGCCAGCAGCTTGCGGGACAGGAGCTCCTACGAGCAGTACTTC
TRBV5-1,TRBJ2-2,NA,14,NA,CASSLSDKTGELFF,TGCGCCAGCAGCTTGTCGGACAAGACCGGGGAGCTGTTTTTT
TRBV6-6,TRBJ2-3,NA,13,NA,CASSRGTADTQYF,TGTGCCAGCAGCCGCGGCACTGCAGATACGCAGTATTTT
TRBV27,TRBJ1-4,NA,15,NA,CASMARARLDEKLFF,TGTGCCAGCATGGCGCGGGCCCGGTTGGATGAAAAACTGTTTTTT
TRBV24-1,TRBJ1-3,NA,14,NA,CATSDPSSGNTIYF,TGTGCCACCAGTGACCCCTCTAGTGGAAACACCATATATTTT
TRBV27,TRBJ1-2,TRBD1,14,NA,CASSFYSGGSGYTF,TGTGCCAGCAGTTTTTATTCAGGGGGATCGGGCTACACCTTC
TRBV7-9,TRBJ2-3,TRBD2,17,once,CASSLGPVAGVGDTQYF,TGTGCCAGCAGCTTAGGCCCGGTAGCGGGGGTAGGAGATACGCAGTATTTT
TRBV3-1/TRBV3-2,TRBJ2-5,TRBD2,22,once,CASKGALDGRLAGGPTQETQYF,TGTGCCAGCAAGGGGGCTCTGGATGGGCGCCTAGCGGGGGGTCCAACCCAGGAGACCCAGTACTTC
TRBV3-1/TRBV3-2,TRBJ1-2,NA,15,NA,CASSPLGGDGSGYTF,TGTGCCAGCAGCCCTTTGGGAGGGGACGGGTCTGGCTACACCTTC
TRBV7-7,TRBJ2-2,TRBD1,15,NA,CASGRDRVNTGELFF,TGTGCTAGCGGCCGGGACAGGGTGAACACCGGGGAGCTGTTTTTT
TRBV27,TRBJ2-2,TRBD1,17,NA,CASSPRTGSGLTGELFF,TGTGCCAGCAGTCCGCGGACAGGGTCGGGATTAACCGGGGAGCTGTTTTTT
TRBV7-8,TRBJ1-2,NA,13,NA,CASSFTENYGYTF,TGTGCCAGCAGCTTTACCGAGAACTATGGCTACACCTTC
TRBV4-2,TRBJ1-4,NA,15,once,CASGRGGGTNEKLFF,TGTGCCAGCGGTAGAGGGGGGGGAACTAATGAAAAACTGTTTTTT
TRBV6-5,TRBJ2-7,NA,11,NA,CASREGYEQYF,TGTGCCAGCAGGGAGGGCTACGAGCAGTACTTC
TRBV5-8,TRBJ2-3,NA,15,NA,CASSLGGGSTDTQYF,TGTGCCAGCAGCTTGGGAGGAGGCAGCACAGATACGCAGTATTTT
TRBV10-3,TRBJ1-4,TRBD1,17,NA,CAISDPDRTGGDEKLFF,TGTGCCATCAGTGACCCAGACAGGACAGGGGGGGATGAAAAACTGTTTTTT
TRBV19,TRBJ2-7,NA,13,NA,CASSRGRDYEQYF,TGTGCCAGTAGCAGAGGCAGAGACTACGAGCAGTACTTC
TRBV13,TRBJ1-3,NA,14,NA,CASSLNGVGNTIYF,TGTGCCAGCAGCTTAAACGGGGTTGGAAACACCATATATTTT
TRBV6-4,TRBJ1-1,NA,14,NA,CASRTTQGSFEAFF,TGTGCCAGCAGGACAACCCAGGGCTCCTTTGAGGCTTTCTTT
TRBV21-1,TRBJ1-3,NA,16,NA,CASTPRAGESGNTIYF,TGTGCCAGCACCCCAAGGGCAGGGGAATCTGGAAACACCATATATTTT